The entry below describes one TCR beta chain. The antigen it recognizes is unknown. The input lacks base qualities; no much larger clone sits a single base away. This entry comes from a study of regulatory T cells in long-lasting Graves disease (dated by TCRdb to the early 2020s). Background on the whole study: In the newly diagnosed Graves' disease group, patients had been taking antithyroid drugs for less than 3 months. Peripheral blood TCR sequencing and RNA sequencing compared persistent Graves' disease patients with newly diagnosed Graves' disease patients. The study was conducted in China and was registered as a clinical trial. A total of some 35 samples underwent TCR sequencing, from 13 patients with persistent Graves' disease and approximately 20 patients with newly diagnosed Graves' disease. Broader findings and caveats from the paper: Sequencing and analysis were restricted to the TCR beta chain. Persistent disease showed preferential use of TRBV28, TRBJ1-2 and TRBJ2-5, whereas newly diagnosed disease favored TRBV20-1 and TRBJ2-1. Lower TCR Shannon entropy and fewer highly expanded clones were observed in persistent Graves' disease patients than in newly diagnosed patients, which suggested clonal expansion. Persistent patients shared more public clonotypes among themselves (2,741) than newly diagnosed patients did (about 900). As a limitation, the authors acknowledged that the small sample size may reduce accuracy. Only peripheral blood was studied, because thyroid tissue, the primary lesion, was inaccessible.

This specimen's time point label, interpreted: newly diagnosed GD, antithyroid drugs for less than 3 months. For both TCR sequencing and RNA sequencing, RNA was extracted from PBMCs in TRIzol. Graves' disease was diagnosed according to American Thyroid Association guidelines. Patients were recruited from an endocrinology department in Xi'an, China. From each patient, approximately 10 milliliters of peripheral blood was collected into an EDTA anticoagulant tube. Ficoll Paque Plus density gradient separation was used to isolate PBMCs, and no further T cell sorting was done. An Agilent 2100 Bioanalyzer and agarose gel were used to check RNA quality, while a NanoDrop 2000 measured RNA concentration. To prepare the library, multiplex PCR was applied. The run used an Illumina HiSeq 4000. To build TCR beta libraries, CDR3 regions were amplified by Arm-PCR using iRepertoire HTBI primers. Before sequencing, the PCR products went through gel purification. The authors processed their data as follows. Gene usage analysis of CDR3 amino acid clonotypes relied on the 60 to 65 TRBV and 12 to 15 TRBJ segments identified across samples. Filtered high-quality paired reads were merged into contigs using COPE and FqMerger. BLAST was used to align contigs to IMGT TRBV, TRBD and TRBJ reference genes, with CDR3 defined following IMGT. Clonotypes above 0.1% frequency were classified as highly expanded clones. Shannon entropy served as the measure of repertoire diversity, while the Gini coefficient captured V-J evenness. A clonotype was considered public if more than one individual shared it. Starting from the raw public reads, TCRdb applied fastp trimming at Q25, assembled clones with MiXCR and retained in-frame beta chains. Each record represents a unique CDR3 protein, reported with the most common genes and DNA among its rows. TCRdb, not the original authors, processed these V and J calls. The table for this sample lists about 430,000 distinct CDR3 sequences; 15% of them were counted only once. The top ten hold over 7% of the sample.

V is cut back by 3 bases and J by 5 bases, with 4 bases in the junction unmatched. Reading the germline V gene gives CDR1 MNHNS and CDR2 SASEGT. The CDR3 spans 15 residues, from the cysteine through the phenylalanine. This entry keeps only the CDR3 DNA: 45 bases, framed from base 1. The sample was also linked to a second study, of T cells in Graves' hyperthyroidism and ophthalmopathy. The second study's paper adds: A patient counted as having stable Graves' hyperthyroidism if no progression to ophthalmopathy occurred over 18 months of follow-up. Hyperthyroidism patients were newly diagnosed, had a disease duration of under 2 months, and were aged 18 to 65 years. Patients with uncontrolled infections, other autoimmune diseases, pregnancy or lactation were excluded. Clinical symptoms, serum thyroxine and TRAb, thyroid ultrasound, and orbital computed tomography formed the basis for the diagnoses. For the first round of RT-PCR on the TCR CDR3, the HTBI primer set was used together with the Qiagen OneStep RT-PCR kit. Most expanded thyroid clonotypes (frequency above 0.001) were also detected in blood, suggesting blood repertoires may reflect thyroid immune responses. In cross-validation, a model built on a 13 V-J signature told ophthalmopathy apart from stable hyperthyroidism with 85% to 90% sensitivity and around 83% specificity, and in testing the same model reached 80%/75%. In validation, the model predicted progression to ophthalmopathy with approximately 70% sensitivity and about 73% specificity, a median of 6.5 months before onset. To identify distinguishing TCR V-J signatures, a discovery cohort of 100 patients was used, comprising 43 with Graves' ophthalmopathy and 57 with stable Graves' hyperthyroidism. Whether ophthalmopathy could be predicted prospectively was tested in an independent validation cohort made up of approximately 19 hyperthyroidism patients plus 17 patients who later progressed to ophthalmopathy. The roughly 99 discovery patients were divided at random into training and test sets in a 7:3 ratio. Thyroid tissue and blood T-cell repertoires from more than five Graves' hyperthyroidism patients were also compared in the study. After blood sampling, hyperthyroidism patients were treated with methimazole at a starting dose of 30 mg daily, and ophthalmopathy patients were treated with high-dose intravenous methylprednisolone. Libraries were constructed in a second round of multiplex PCR, after which size selection and purification were carried out. The libraries were sequenced on an Illumina HiSeq2000 using paired-end 100 bp reads. SOAPnuke was used to process the raw data, removing reads that contained adapters or uncalled bases, had a mean Phred below 15, or lacked an exact match to the constant primer or identifier. COPE v1.2.5 was used to merge high-quality paired reads, and clonotypes were defined as unique nucleotide sequences. Clonotypes were aligned to IMGT TRBV, TRBD and TRBJ reference segments using MiTCR v1.1. The analysis was restricted to V-J combinations with a frequency above 0.0001, which together covered 99.2% of the repertoires. The TCS score was defined as the ratio of F50 (clonal expansion) to E x V (chaos), calculated using BLOSUM62-based TCRdist between CDR3 peptides within each V-J. Welch's t-statistics and random forest reduced around 550 V-J features to 13, which were used in a naive Bayes classifier (R e1071). No statistical method was used to fix the sample size in advance, and group allocation was not hidden from the investigators. The paper reports TCR Vbeta CDR3 sequencing of some 140 peripheral blood samples: around 45 ophthalmopathy, under 80 hyperthyroidism and around 17 progressor patients.

The rearrangement combines TRBV6-1 with TRBJ2-2; 9 central bases correspond to TRBD1. Here the sequenced sample was peripheral blood mononuclear cells (PBMCs), taken at new diagnosis, from a patient treated with antithyroid drugs. This TCR was sampled from a woman aged 35 to 49 with Graves disease. Donor details come from another sample of the same person, matched by shared clones. At the DNA level, the sequence is TGTGCCAGCAGTGAGGAGGGACAGGGAACCGGGGAGCTGTTTTTT. It translates as CASSEEGQGTGELFF.